This T cell receptor beta chain was found in a study of cytomegalovirus exposure and HLA in healthy donors. Background on the study: The study placed about four fifths of its 350 to 450 genotyped donors in the Caucasian-associated ancestry cluster.

Primers: 60 Vbeta forward and 13 Jbeta reverse. Measured with immunoSEQ multiplex PCR; TCRdb has only the in-frame clones, and not every one. Among 150,000 to 200,000 clones listed, roughly four fifths were seen once. The CDR3 is 12 amino acids. V was clipped by 3 bases and J by 8 bases, with 5 bases between them. Germline V CDR1 and CDR2: SEHNR, FQNEAQ (reference sequence). V and J are TRBV7-9 and TRBJ1-6; D is unclear. The clonotype was recovered from a woman between 45 and 60 years old in good health and CMV-seropositive. The sequenced material came from PBMCs. CDR3 residues: CASSLDYSPLHF. As DNA, the CDR3 is TGTGCCAGCAGCTTGGACTATTCACCCCTCCACTTT.